What follows is one T cell receptor (beta chain) and its context. It lacks a known antigen. Base qualities are missing; no much larger clone stands one base away. This entry is derived from a study of shared clonotypes between healthy human individuals (dated by TCRdb to about 2020). For the wider study: A couple of women and a few men aged 18 to 49 years were included in the cohort. For each donor, three plates each were used for CD4 naive and CD4 memory, two plates were used for CD8 naive, and one plate was used for CD8 memory. Blood TCR repertoires of about five healthy adults were deeply sequenced to estimate repertoire size and the extent of clonotype sharing between individuals. Libraries were prepared and TCR repertoires were sequenced by different laboratories using diverse techniques, in order to increase sequencing depth and limit assay-specific biases. Per donor, leukapheresis produced somewhere between about 0.94 and 9 billion PBMCs.

The study at large found these results: Based on pairwise subsampling, the degree of clonotype sharing among donors was expected to be affected by sequencing depth. Compared with non-shared clonotypes, clonotypes shared by all four sorted-subset donors had higher generation probabilities. Across a few donors, approximately 5% of naive CD4, 3% to 4% of naive CD8, 2.3% of memory CD4, and approximately 0.42% of memory CD8 clonotypes were shared. Rarefaction of sorted-subset datasets indicated incomplete sequencing despite the large sequencing depth. Larger estimated clonotype richness was generally found for naive subsets than for memory subsets. The genetic and exposure-history diversity represented was limited by the small number of donors. Sampling was limited to blood, and TCR repertoires in tissue likely differ from TCR repertoires in blood.

The CDR3 runs 17 amino acids, cysteine and phenylalanine included. The retained sequence is limited to the CDR3, 51 bases, with the frame set at the first base. The V end gives up 0 bases and the J end 1 base, leaving 7 bases in the junction not matched to a gene. CDR1 and CDR2 (LGHNA, YSLEER) derive from the germline V gene. Using the deep immunoSEQ assay, multiplex PCR amplified TCR CDR3 regions from genomic DNA. Extracted genomic DNA from each cell subset was distributed evenly across all wells of several immunoSEQ 96-well plates, and each plate was treated as a replicate. For sorted subsets, 150 to 250 ng of genomic DNA, equivalent to about 30,000 T cell genomes, went into each replicate PCR. The purified libraries were quantified using a Qubit 3.0 fluorometer, sized with a Bioanalyzer 2100, and then quantified again using the KAPA Library Quantification kit. Every immunoSEQ 96-well plate was sequenced on a separate single-read 150-cycle Illumina NextSeq 550 flow cell. In the source study's methods: Because only junctional sequences without quality scores were contained in the immunoSEQ output, filtering matching that applied to full-length reads could not be performed. Sequences were annotated with PyIR, a Python wrapper for IgBLAST v1.9, using IMGT germline references to assign V/J genes and CDR3. Reads with weak V/J assignments (E-value above 1e-6), missing CDR3, stop codons, out-of-frame junctions, or ambiguous translated residues were removed. V3J clonotypes were defined as sequences sharing an identical inferred V gene, J gene, and CDR3 amino acid sequence. The percentage overlap between two repertoires was calculated by dividing the number of shared unique clonotypes by the size of the smaller repertoire. Richness of each repertoire was evaluated using RTK rarefaction, the Chao1 estimator, and Recon v2.1 estimates of unobserved clonotypes. Generation probabilities were computed with OLGA for all TCRbeta clonotypes obtained by the gDNA method from several donors. This immuneACCESS table, as held by TCRdb, lists in-frame sequences with V and J called but not all clones. Of the missing ones, under half trace to an unresolved V gene in checked studies; the others have no known cause. The V and J calls and clone size come from that table; D and trimming were worked out from the DNA. The sample contains about 2.4 million clones, approximately 93% of them found a single time. The ten largest clones represent 0.35% to 0.45% of the sample.

The donors were healthy, HIV-negative adults who had no recently reported acute infections or vaccinations. Every donor was a Caucasian adult residing in Nashville, Tennessee, USA. CD4+ T cells were enriched by magnetic negative selection, after which naive cells were positively selected on CD45RA and the negative fraction was taken as the memory subset. Blood was obtained by leukapheresis, after which PBMCs were separated by Ficoll-Histopaque density gradient centrifugation and cryopreserved in liquid nitrogen vapor phase. Analytical flow cytometry was used to check the purity and quantity of every magnetically sorted T cell population. Genomic DNA was isolated from each sorted fraction and quantified by UV absorbance on a Nanodrop 2000c.

Recombination connected TRBV4-3 to TRBJ2-3; TRBD2 fits 7 bases in the junction. The TCR comes from a man in his late teens or twenties in good health. Some clones in this sample may be carry-over from other donors' samples. The sequencing sample was made of naive CD4+ T cells from PBMCs. What this sample's cell subset or site label stands for: CD45RA+ positively selected. The CDR3 amino acid sequence is: CASSQDIVAGRTDTQYF. Here is the DNA: TGCGCCAGCAGCCAAGATATAGTAGCGGGTCGCACAGATACGCAGTATTTT.